Shown below are 2 T cell receptor beta chains from a single sample sequenced in a study of identifying expanded T cells in peripheral blood. Method: immunoSEQ multiplex PCR; TCRdb's copy keeps in-frame clones and lacks some. The sample has 90,000 to 100,000 clones, roughly 90% seen once. The sequencing input was blood. These receptor sequences come from a person aged 18 to 69 in good health.

In its sample, this clone was seen many times. The sample has other DNA sequences that encode this CDR3 too. This chain links TRBV6-4 with TRBJ2-2; D gene unclear. Germline-derived CDR1 and CDR2 are MRHNA and SNTAGT. The CDR3 totals 13 residues. Trimming left V 4 bases short and J 1 base short, with 4 bases between. The CDR3 DNA sequence: TGTGCCAGCAGTGCAGGGAACACCGGGGAGCTGTTTTTT. As protein: CASSAGNTGELFF.

The rearrangement links TRBV2 to TRBJ2-5; TRBD1 matches at 7 bases. The CDR3 is 13 residues long. After removal of 7 bases from V and 1 base from J, the junction contained 3 bases not matched to a gene. Germline CDR1 reads SNHLY; CDR2 reads FYNNEI. The CDR3 here is CASNRGVQETQYF. In DNA form, the CDR3 reads TGTGCCAGCAACAGGGGCGTCCAAGAGACCCAGTACTTC.